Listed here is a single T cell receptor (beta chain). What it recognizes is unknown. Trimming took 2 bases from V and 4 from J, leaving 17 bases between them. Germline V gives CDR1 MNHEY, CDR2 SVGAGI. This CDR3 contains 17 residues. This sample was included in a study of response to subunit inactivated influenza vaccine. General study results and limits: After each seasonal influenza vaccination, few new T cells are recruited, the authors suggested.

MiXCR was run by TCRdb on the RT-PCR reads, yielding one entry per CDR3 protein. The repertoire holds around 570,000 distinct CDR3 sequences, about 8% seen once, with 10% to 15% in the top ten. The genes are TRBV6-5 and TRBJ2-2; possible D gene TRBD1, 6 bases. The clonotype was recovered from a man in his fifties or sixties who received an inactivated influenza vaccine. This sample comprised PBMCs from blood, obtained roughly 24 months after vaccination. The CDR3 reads CASSYLERGGSTGELFF. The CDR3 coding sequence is TGTGCCAGCAGTTACCTAGAGAGAGGGGGTAGCACCGGGGAGCTGTTTTTT.